The 20 T cell receptor beta chains in this list originate from one sample, sequenced in a study of T-cell memory formation after mild COVID-19. TCRdb independently ran MiXCR on the 5' RACE reads; one entry per CDR3 protein. In the table there are hundreds of thousands of distinct CDR3 sequences, about 23% of which are singletons. The sample consisted of PBMCs or a T cell subset sorted from them (not recorded which). The receptors come from an adult woman who had mild COVID-19 (a few samples of this study predate the infection). Cell type and time point are not known.

There are a few counts of this clonotype. The V gene is TRBV3-1, the J gene TRBJ2-4; either TRBD1 or TRBD2 may supply D (6 bases each). V lost 4 bases, J lost 2 bases, and 15 bases lay in between. This CDR3 has 16 residues. The V gene's germline CDR1 is LGHDT and CDR2 YNNKEL (reference sequence). This chain's CDR3 is CASSPHPGDTKNIQYF. For the CDR3, the DNA is TGTGCCAGCAGCCCACACCCGGGGGACACCAAAAACATTCAGTACTTC.

This clonotype has more than one count but fewer than ten. This chain uses TRBV18 with TRBJ1-5; tentative D call: TRBD1 (6 bases). This CDR3 comprises 16 residues. Germline CDR1 reads KGHSH; CDR2 reads LQKENI. V was clipped by 3 bases and J by 2 bases, with 14 bases between them. As DNA, the CDR3 is TGTGCCAGCTCACCGGTGGGGGGCGGTGGCAATCAGCCCCAGCATTTT. Translation: CASSPVGGGGNQPQHF.

The chain links TRBV3-1 to TRBJ2-1, with a weak D call TRBD1 (5 bases). Germline assignment: CDR1 LGHDT and CDR2 YNNKEL (reference sequence). V gave up 4 bases and J gave up 2 bases, with 9 bases separating them. The CDR3 has 14 residues. In nucleotides, the CDR3 is TGTGCCAGCAGCCCGCAGGACACCTACAATGAGCAGTTCTTC. As protein: CASSPQDTYNEQFF.

In this sample, this clonotype turned up once. This chain joins TRBV18 and TRBJ1-2; 10 bases fit TRBD1. J was trimmed by 4 bases and V by 0 bases; bases with no gene match: 5. CDR1 KGHSH and CDR2 LQKENI come from the germline V gene. The CDR3 covers 16 residues. The CDR3 protein is CASSPPDRGLIYGYTF. As DNA, the CDR3 is TGTGCCAGCTCACCACCCGACAGGGGGCTAATCTATGGCTACACCTTC.

CDR3 sequence (DNA): TGTGCCAGCAGCGTAGCAGTCAAGGGGAACATTCAGTACTTC. It codes for CASSVAVKGNIQYF. V and J are TRBV9 and TRBJ2-4; D perhaps matches TRBD1 (5 bases). The ends were cut back, 0 bases at V and 7 bases at J, with 11 bases in the middle. CDR3 size: 14 residues. Germline CDR1 and CDR2: SGDLS and YYNGEE.

The chain uses TRBV3-1 and TRBJ1-5, with TRBD1 as a possible D gene (6 bases). This CDR3 is built from 17 residues. CDR1 and CDR2 from the germline V gene are LGHDT and YNNKEL (reference sequence). Trimming stripped 4 bases from V and 1 base from J, with 17 bases between. The CDR3 coding sequence is TGTGCCAGCAGCCCCGACAGGTGGCGAAGGAGCAATCAGCCCCAGCATTTT. Residues: CASSPDRWRRSNQPQHF. Variable domain in full (rest from reference TRBV3-1 and TRBJ1-5): DTAVSQTPKYLVTQMGNDKSIKCEQNLGHDTMYWYKQDSKKFLKIMFSYNNKELIINETVPNRFSPKSPDKAHLNLHINSLELGDSAVYFCASSPDRWRRSNQPQHFGDGTRLSIL.

Only a few counts were recorded for this clonotype. The V call is TRBV7-9, the J call TRBJ2-2; 7 bases align to TRBD2. The J segment lost 3 bases and the V segment lost 5 bases, leaving 6 bases of the junction unmatched. The CDR3 is 15 amino acids. Germline lookup yields CDR1 SEHNR and CDR2 FQNEAQ (reference sequence). This CDR3 is CASSTTGGYTGELFF. CDR3 in DNA: TGTGCCAGCAGCACCACGGGAGGCTACACCGGGGAGCTGTTTTTT.

V and J are TRBV12-3 or TRBV12-4 and TRBJ2-7, with D perhaps matching TRBD1 or TRBD2 (6 bases each). CDR3 size: 13 residues. V dropped 4 bases and J dropped 7 bases, with 14 bases sitting between them. The CDR3 sequence: CASSWAQGREQYF. Here the CDR3 DNA reads TGTGCCAGCAGTTGGGCCCAGGGGAGGGAGCAGTACTTC.

CDR3 in amino acids: CASSVDGRGNYGYTF. CDR3 nucleotides: TGTGCCAGCAGCGTAGACGGCAGGGGCAACTATGGCTACACCTTC. The rearrangement uses TRBV9 and TRBJ1-2; D is possibly TRBD1 (6 bases). The CDR3 consists of 15 residues. Germline values: CDR1 SGDLS, CDR2 YYNGEE. V shed 0 bases and J shed 2 bases, with 11 bases lying between them.

This clonotype was seen only a few times. The genes are TRBV4-3 and TRBJ2-1; possibly TRBD2 for D (5 bases). V was trimmed by 0 bases and J by 15 bases, leaving 15 bases between them. The CDR3 is 13 amino acids. Germline loops: CDR1 LGHNA, CDR2 YSLEER. CDR3 amino acids: CASSQDLGKPRFF. The DNA for the CDR3 is TGCGCCAGCAGCCAAGATCTCGGGAAGCCTCGGTTCTTC.

The chain uses TRBV5-5 and TRBJ2-3; D is ambiguous. Germline V gene sequence: CDR1 SGHKS, CDR2 YYEKEE (reference sequence). The CDR3 extends over 15 amino acids. V was clipped by 0 bases and J by 4 bases, with 12 bases between them. CDR3: CASSLGPSTPDTQYF. The CDR3 nucleotides are TGTGCCAGCAGCTTGGGTCCCTCCACCCCAGATACGCAGTATTTT.

This clonotype was observed a handful of times. This chain connects TRBV7-9 to TRBJ2-5, with 7 bases fitting TRBD1. V gave up 4 bases and J gave up 1 base; unmatched junction bases: 18. This CDR3 has 19 residues. CDR1 and CDR2 from the germline V gene are SEHNR and FQNEAQ (reference sequence). The CDR3 spells CASSYRLRSGTETQETQYF. The CDR3 coding sequence is TGTGCCAGCAGCTACCGGCTACGATCCGGGACAGAAACCCAAGAGACCCAGTACTTC.

V and J are TRBV20-1 and TRBJ2-7; D is unresolved. The germline gives CDR1 DFQATT, CDR2 SNEGSKA (reference sequence). The V and J ends lost 1 base and 2 bases respectively, with 3 bases between them. The CDR3 is 11 residues long. CDR3 in DNA: TGCAGTGCTAGAGCCCCCTACGAGCAGTACTTC. This gives the protein CSARAPYEQYF.

This clonotype occurred a few times. The chain recombines TRBV7-2 with TRBJ2-1, with a tentative D call TRBD2 (6 bases). The germline CDR1 and CDR2 sequences are SGHTA and FQGNSA. V gave up 8 bases and J gave up 8 bases, with 22 bases separating them. The CDR3 is made up of 15 amino acids. The DNA for the CDR3 is TGTGCCAGCGGTAAGAGGACTACCCGTGGGGATGAGCAGTTCTTC. Translated: CASGKRTTRGDEQFF.

The rearrangement links TRBV18 to TRBJ2-7; possibly TRBD2 for D (5 bases). Trimming stripped 1 base from V and 3 bases from J, with 16 bases between. In germline, CDR1 is KGHSH, CDR2 LQKENI. The CDR3 covers 16 residues. CDR3 in DNA: TGTGCCAGCTCACCACGAGGGCCAGGAACCATCTACGAGCAGTACTTC. Translation gives CASSPRGPGTIYEQYF.

The rearrangement uses TRBV29-1 and TRBJ2-1; TRBD1 matches at 7 bases. CDR3 length: 13 residues. Germline lookup yields CDR1 SQVTM and CDR2 ANQGSEA. V shed 5 bases, J shed 5 bases, and the junction held 6 bases outside the gene matches. In nucleotides, the CDR3 is TGCAGCGTTCGGGGACAGCACGACAATGAGCAGTTCTTC. Translating gives CSVRGQHDNEQFF.

The V call is TRBV7-2, the J call TRBJ1-6, with 9 positions matching TRBD1. The CDR3 runs to 15 residues. V was clipped by 0 bases and J by 14 bases; unmatched bases: 8. From germline, CDR1 is SGHTA and CDR2 FQGNSA. The CDR3 reads CASSLAGQGHGSLHF. DNA of the CDR3: TGTGCCAGCAGCTTAGCGGGACAGGGACATGGATCCCTCCACTTT.

The chain is built from TRBV5-1 and TRBJ2-3, with 9 bases identical to TRBD2. CDR1 is SGHRS and CDR2 is YFSETQ in the germline V gene. The trim removed 1 base at V and 0 bases at J, leaving 9 bases unmatched. This CDR3 region has 18 residues. This CDR3 reads CASSLLGGGASSTDTQYF. Here the CDR3 DNA reads TGCGCCAGCAGCTTGCTTGGCGGGGGGGCCTCTAGCACAGATACGCAGTATTTT. Combining the CDR3 with reference TRBV5-1 and TRBJ2-3 gives the whole variable domain KAGVTQTPRYLIKTRGQQVTLSCSPISGHRSVSWYQQTPGQGLQFLFEYFSETQRNKGNFPGRFSGRQFSNSRSEMNVSTLELGDSALYLCASSLLGGGASSTDTQYFGPGTRLTVL.

This clonotype was observed a handful of times. The chain's CDR3 is CASTLAANTEAFF. The DNA of the CDR3 is TGTGCCAGCACCCTGGCCGCTAACACTGAAGCTTTCTTT. The chain recombines TRBV12-3 or TRBV12-4 with TRBJ1-1; D ambiguous. V was shortened by 7 bases and J by 2 bases, with 11 bases between the two germline ends. CDR3 length: 13 residues.

The genes are TRBV24-1 and TRBJ2-5; D is uncertain. Trimming left V 5 bases short and J 2 bases short, with 8 bases between. The CDR3 has 13 amino acids. Germline CDR1 and CDR2: KGHDR and SFDVKD. In DNA form, the CDR3 reads TGTGCCACCAGTGCCCCGGCACAAGAGACCCAGTACTTC. As protein: CATSAPAQETQYF.